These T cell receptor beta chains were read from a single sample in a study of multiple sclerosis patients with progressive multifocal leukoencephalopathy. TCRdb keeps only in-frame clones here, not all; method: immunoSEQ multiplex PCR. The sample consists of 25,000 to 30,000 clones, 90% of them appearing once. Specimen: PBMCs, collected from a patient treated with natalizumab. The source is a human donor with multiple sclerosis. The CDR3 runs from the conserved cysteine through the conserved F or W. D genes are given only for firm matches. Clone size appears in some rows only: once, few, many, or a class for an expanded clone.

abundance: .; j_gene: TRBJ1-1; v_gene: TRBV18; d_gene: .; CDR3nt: TGTGCCAGCTCACCCCAAAACACTGAAGCTTTCTTT; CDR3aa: CASSPQNTEAFF
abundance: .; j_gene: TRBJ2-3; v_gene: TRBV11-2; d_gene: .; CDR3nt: TGTGCCAGCAGCCAAAACACCCTCCCCACAGATACGCAGTATTTT; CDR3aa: CASSQNTLPTDTQYF
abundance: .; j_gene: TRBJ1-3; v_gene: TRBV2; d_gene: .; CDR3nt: TGTGCCAGCTACGGTGTATCCGCTGGAAACACCATATATTTT; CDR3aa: CASYGVSAGNTIYF
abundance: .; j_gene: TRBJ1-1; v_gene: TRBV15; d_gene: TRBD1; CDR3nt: TGTGCCACCAGCAGAGAGGGTACAGGGGGCAAACGGACTGAAGCTTTCTTT; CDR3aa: CATSREGTGGKRTEAFF
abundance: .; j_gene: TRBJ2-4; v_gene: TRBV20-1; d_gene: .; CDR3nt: TGCAGTGCTATGGACGTTAGCGTTCAGTACTTC; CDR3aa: CSAMDVSVQYF
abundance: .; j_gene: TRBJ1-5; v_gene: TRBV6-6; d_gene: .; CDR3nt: TGTGCCAGCAGACCGAGGGGGAGGGGAGATCAGCCCCAGCATTTT; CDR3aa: CASRPRGRGDQPQHF
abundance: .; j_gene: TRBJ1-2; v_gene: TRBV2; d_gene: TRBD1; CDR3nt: TGTGCCAGCAGCGGGGACAGGGAACTCTATGGCTACACCTTC; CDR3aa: CASSGDRELYGYTF
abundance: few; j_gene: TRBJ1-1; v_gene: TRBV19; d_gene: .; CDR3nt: TGTGCCAGTAGTATTGGTCCTGAAGCTTTCTTT; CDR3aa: CASSIGPEAFF
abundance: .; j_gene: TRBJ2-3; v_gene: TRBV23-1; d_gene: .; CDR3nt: TGCGCCAGCAGTCGACCACCTCCCCATTACGGGGGGCTCACAGATACGCAGTATTTT; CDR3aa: CASSRPPPHYGGLTDTQYF
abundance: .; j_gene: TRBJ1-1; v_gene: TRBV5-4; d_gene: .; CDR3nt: TGTGCCAGCAGTTATATACAGGGACTGAACACTGAAGCTTTCTTT; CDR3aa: CASSYIQGLNTEAFF
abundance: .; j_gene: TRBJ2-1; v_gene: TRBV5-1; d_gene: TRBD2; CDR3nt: TGCGCCAGCAGCGTTGGACTAGCGGGGGTACACAATGAGCAGTTCTTC; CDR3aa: CASSVGLAGVHNEQFF
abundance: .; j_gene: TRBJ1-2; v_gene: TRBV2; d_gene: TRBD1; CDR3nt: TGTGCCAGCAGTCCACTAGGACAGGGCTATGGCTACACCTTC; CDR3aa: CASSPLGQGYGYTF
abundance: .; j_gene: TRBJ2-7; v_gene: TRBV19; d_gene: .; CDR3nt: TGTGCCAGTAGTATCGCAGAGGCGGTATACGAGCAGTACTTC; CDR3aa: CASSIAEAVYEQYF
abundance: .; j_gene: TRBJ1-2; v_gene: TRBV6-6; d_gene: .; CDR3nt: TGTGCCAGCAGACACCGGACGGAGGGCTACACCTTC; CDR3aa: CASRHRTEGYTF
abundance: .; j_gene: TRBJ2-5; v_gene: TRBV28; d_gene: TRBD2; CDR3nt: TGTGCCAGCAGTTTAGGGGTCGGACTAGCCGGCGAGACCCAGTACTTC; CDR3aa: CASSLGVGLAGETQYF
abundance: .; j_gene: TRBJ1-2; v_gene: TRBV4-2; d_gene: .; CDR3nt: TGTGCCAGCAGCCAAGATTCTGGGGGTCTGCTTGGCTACACCTTC; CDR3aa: CASSQDSGGLLGYTF
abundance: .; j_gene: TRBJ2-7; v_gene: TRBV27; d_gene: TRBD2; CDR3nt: TGTGCCAGCAGTTTCGGGAGGTCCTACGAGCAGTACTTC; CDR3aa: CASSFGRSYEQYF
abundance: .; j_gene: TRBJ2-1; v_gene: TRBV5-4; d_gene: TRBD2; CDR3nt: TGTGCCAGCAGCTTACGGACTAGCACCCACAATGAGCAGTTCTTC; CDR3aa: CASSLRTSTHNEQFF
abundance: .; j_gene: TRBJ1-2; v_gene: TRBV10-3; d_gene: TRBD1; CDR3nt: TGTGCCACCTCAGGACAGGCCTATGGCTACACCTTC; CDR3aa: CATSGQAYGYTF
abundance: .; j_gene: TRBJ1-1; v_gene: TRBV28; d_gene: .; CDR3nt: TGTGCCAGCAGTTTTTTGAACACTGAAGCTTTCTTT; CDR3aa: CASSFLNTEAFF
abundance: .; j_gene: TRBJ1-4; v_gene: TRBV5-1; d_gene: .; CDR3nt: TGCGCCAGCAGCTTGGTACCGGACCCAACAACTAATGAAAAACTGTTTTTT; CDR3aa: CASSLVPDPTTNEKLFF
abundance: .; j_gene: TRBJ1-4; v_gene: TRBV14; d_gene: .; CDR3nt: TGTGCCAGCAGCAGAACAGGGTGGAGAGAAAAACTGTTTTTT; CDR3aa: CASSRTGWREKLFF